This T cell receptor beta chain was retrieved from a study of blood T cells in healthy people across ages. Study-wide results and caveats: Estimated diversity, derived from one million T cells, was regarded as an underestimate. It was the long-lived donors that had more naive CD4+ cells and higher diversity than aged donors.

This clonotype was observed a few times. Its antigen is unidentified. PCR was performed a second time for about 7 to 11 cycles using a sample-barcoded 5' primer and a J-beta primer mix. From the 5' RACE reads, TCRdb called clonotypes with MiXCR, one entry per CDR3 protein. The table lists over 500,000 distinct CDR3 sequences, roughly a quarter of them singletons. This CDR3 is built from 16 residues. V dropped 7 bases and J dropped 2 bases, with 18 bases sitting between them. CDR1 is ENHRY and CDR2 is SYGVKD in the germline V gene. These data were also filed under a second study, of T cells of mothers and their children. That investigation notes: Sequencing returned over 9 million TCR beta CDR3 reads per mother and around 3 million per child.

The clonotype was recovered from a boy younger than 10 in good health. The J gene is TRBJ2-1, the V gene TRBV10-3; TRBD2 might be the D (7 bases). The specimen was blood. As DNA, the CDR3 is TGTGCCATCACCCCGACTAGCAGGGGCCCCTACAATGAGCAGTTCTTC. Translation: CAITPTSRGPYNEQFF.